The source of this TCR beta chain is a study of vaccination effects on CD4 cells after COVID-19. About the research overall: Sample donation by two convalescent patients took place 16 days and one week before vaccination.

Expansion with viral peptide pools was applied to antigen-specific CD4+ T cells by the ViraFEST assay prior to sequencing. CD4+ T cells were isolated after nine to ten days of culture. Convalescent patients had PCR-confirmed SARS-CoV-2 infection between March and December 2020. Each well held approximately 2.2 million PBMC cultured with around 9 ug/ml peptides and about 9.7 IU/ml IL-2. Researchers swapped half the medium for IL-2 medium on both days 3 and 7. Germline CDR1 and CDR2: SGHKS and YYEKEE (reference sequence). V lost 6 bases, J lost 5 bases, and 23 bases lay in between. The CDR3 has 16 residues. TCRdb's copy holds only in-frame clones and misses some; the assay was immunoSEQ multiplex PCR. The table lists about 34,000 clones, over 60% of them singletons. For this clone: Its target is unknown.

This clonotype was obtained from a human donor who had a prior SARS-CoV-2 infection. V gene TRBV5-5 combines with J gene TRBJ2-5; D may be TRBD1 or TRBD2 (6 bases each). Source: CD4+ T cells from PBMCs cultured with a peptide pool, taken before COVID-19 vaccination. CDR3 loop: CASITQPGASLETQYF. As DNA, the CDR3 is TGTGCCAGCATCACACAGCCGGGGGCGTCATTGGAGACCCAGTACTTC.